Described below is a single T cell receptor (beta chain) sequence and its context. The data derive from a study of shared clonotypes between healthy human individuals. The naive CD8 population came from CD45RO-negative cells selected for CCR7, without terminally differentiated effector memory CD45RA+ cells. The V gene's germline CDR1 is SGHRS and CDR2 YFSETQ. With V trimmed by 1 base and J by 2 bases, 8 bases remained unmatched. The CDR3 length is 17 residues. Clones were read by immunoSEQ multiplex PCR, and TCRdb kept only the in-frame ones, dropping some. Found here are 1.5 million to 2.5 million clones, about 95% of them singletons; the top ten hold less than 1.5%.

This clonotype was obtained from a man aged 18 to 29 in good health. V is TRBV5-1 and J is TRBJ2-1; 8 bases map to TRBD2. Source material: naive CD8+ T cells sorted from blood. This chain's CDR3 is CASSLHYRGGPYNEQFF. CDR3 bases: TGCGCCAGCAGCTTGCACTATCGGGGGGGTCCCTACAATGAGCAGTTCTTC.